One sample yielded the 10 T cell receptor beta chains listed below, sequenced in a study of blood T cell repertoires in COVID-19. Generated by immunoSEQ multiplex PCR, the TCRdb table keeps only in-frame clones and is missing some. The data contain about 140,000 clones, 70% to 90% of them singletons. The sample taken for sequencing was peripheral blood. The origin of the receptors is a woman in her sixties with acute or convalescent COVID-19.

The rearrangement links TRBV7-9 to TRBJ1-2; possibly TRBD1 for D (5 bases). Germline CDR1 SEHNR, CDR2 FQNEAQ (reference sequence). The CDR3 loop spans 15 amino acids. Deletions cut 8 bases from V and 4 bases from J, with 20 bases between. The CDR3 nucleotides read TGTGCCAGCTTCACGGACAAAGCCGGGGGCTATGGCTACACCTTC. Translating gives CASFTDKAGGYGYTF.

The J gene is TRBJ2-7, the V gene TRBV12-3 or TRBV12-4; D possibly corresponds to TRBD2 (5 bases). The CDR3 consists of 13 residues. Between the trimmed V and J ends, which lost 3 bases and 2 bases, there was a span of 8 bases. CDR3 sequence (DNA): TGTGCCAGCAGTTTGGAGGCCACCTACGAGCAGTACTTC. This translates into CASSLEATYEQYF.

This rearrangement joins TRBV2 to TRBJ1-1; 8 bases line up with TRBD1. V was pared by 1 base and J by 4 bases, with 2 bases of the junction left unmatched. Germline values: CDR1 SNHLY, CDR2 FYNNEI. CDR3 length: 14 amino acids. CDR3 amino acids: CASSEGQGSTEAFF. In nucleotides, the CDR3 is TGTGCCAGCAGTGAAGGACAGGGGAGCACTGAAGCTTTCTTT.

This clone came up once. The chain links TRBV7-6 to TRBJ1-1; 7 bases fit TRBD1. Germline CDR1 is SGHVS and CDR2 is FNYEAQ. Losses at the gene ends were 4 bases for V and 9 bases for J; bases not matched to a gene: 5. This CDR3 spans 12 amino acids. CDR3 sequence reads: CASSSRTGQAFF. CDR3 nucleotides: TGTGCCAGCAGCTCGAGGACAGGCCAAGCTTTCTTT.

The chain uses TRBV28 and TRBJ1-1; D possibly corresponds to TRBD1 (6 bases). With 6 bases removed from V and 10 bases from J, the gap between germline ends came to 12 bases. CDR3 length: 11 residues. Germline values: CDR1 MDHEN, CDR2 SYDVKM. CDR3 coding DNA: TGTGCCAGCAGCCCGGACAGTGGAGCTTTCTTT. Its translation is CASSPDSGAFF. Variable domain in full (rest from reference TRBV28 and TRBJ1-1): DVKVTQSSRYLVKRTGEKVFLECVQDMDHENMFWYRQDPGLGLRLIYFSYDVKMKEKGDIPEGYSVSREKKERFSLILESASTNQTSMYLCASSPDSGAFFGQGTRLTVV.

The CDR3 bases are TGCGCCAGCAGTGAGTTGACTAGCGCCGGGGAGCTGTTTTTT. Amino acids: CASSELTSAGELFF. The chain uses TRBV10-1 and TRBJ2-2, with 8 positions matching TRBD2. This CDR3 spans 14 amino acids. V was pared by 1 base and J by 6 bases, with 1 base of the junction left unmatched. Germline lookup yields CDR1 WNHNN and CDR2 SYGVQD (reference sequence).

The V gene is TRBV2, the J gene TRBJ1-1, with 7 positions matching TRBD1. CDR1 SNHLY and CDR2 FYNNEI come from the germline V gene. There are 16 residues in the CDR3. V trimming: 5 bases; J trimming: 7 bases; junction bases outside the gene matches: 16. The CDR3 DNA follows: TGTGCCAGCAGTCCCCGCGGACGACAGGGATATGGTGAAGCTTTCTTT. It is translated as CASSPRGRQGYGEAFF.

V usage is TRBV14 and J usage is TRBJ2-3, with D possibly matching TRBD2 (5 bases). V shed 1 base and J shed 8 bases, with 13 bases lying between them. The CDR3 length is 14 residues. Germline V gives CDR1 SGHDN, CDR2 FVKESK. The CDR3 loop is CASSQASPGITQYF. CDR3 DNA: TGTGCCAGCAGCCAAGCTTCCCCGGGGATTACGCAGTATTTT.

The chain has TRBV7-2 and TRBJ2-3; D gene uncertain. CDR3 length: 15 residues. Germline-derived CDR1 and CDR2 are SGHTA and FQGNSA. The ends were cut back, 5 bases at V and 4 bases at J, with 16 bases in the middle. The CDR3 region is CASSPKTMFADTQYF. The CDR3 coding sequence is TGTGCCAGCAGCCCGAAAACTATGTTCGCAGATACGCAGTATTTT.

The chain couples TRBV5-1 to TRBJ2-1; D not resolved. The CDR3 is made up of 13 amino acids. CDR1 and CDR2 from the germline V gene are SGHRS and YFSETQ. V lost 0 bases and J lost 15, with 16 bases in between. The DNA for the CDR3 is TGCGCCAGCAGCTTGGCGGCTACACCCAGGATGTTCTTC. Its protein is CASSLAATPRMFF.